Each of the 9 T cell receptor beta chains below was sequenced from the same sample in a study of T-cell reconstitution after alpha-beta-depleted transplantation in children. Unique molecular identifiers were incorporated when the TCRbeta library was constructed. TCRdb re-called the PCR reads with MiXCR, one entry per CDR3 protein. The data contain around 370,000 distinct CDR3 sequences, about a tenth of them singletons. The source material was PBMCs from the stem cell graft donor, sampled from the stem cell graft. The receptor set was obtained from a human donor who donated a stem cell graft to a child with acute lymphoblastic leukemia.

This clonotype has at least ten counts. CDR3 protein: CASSPEGESDTDTQYF. The CDR3 region has the DNA TGTGCCAGCAGCCCAGAGGGGGAGAGCGACACAGATACGCAGTATTTT. The chain couples TRBV7-9 to TRBJ2-3; TRBD1 is a possible D gene (6 bases). Germline V CDR1 and CDR2: SEHNR, FQNEAQ (reference sequence). The V and J ends lost 5 bases and 2 bases respectively, with 17 bases between them. The CDR3 spans 16 residues.

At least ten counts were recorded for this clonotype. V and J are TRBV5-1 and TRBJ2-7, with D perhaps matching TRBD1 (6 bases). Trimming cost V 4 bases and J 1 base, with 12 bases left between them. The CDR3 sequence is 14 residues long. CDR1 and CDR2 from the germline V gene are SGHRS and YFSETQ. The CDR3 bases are TGCGCCAGCAGCGGAACGGGACAATCCTACGAGCAGTACTTC. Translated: CASSGTGQSYEQYF.

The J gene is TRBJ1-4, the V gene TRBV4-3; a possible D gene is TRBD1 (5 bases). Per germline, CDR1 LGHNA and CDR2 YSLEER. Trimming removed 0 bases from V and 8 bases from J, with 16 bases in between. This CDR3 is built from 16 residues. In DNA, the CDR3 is TGCGCCAGCAGCCAAGATCTGGGGACGAAGTGGGAAAAACTGTTTTTT. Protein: CASSQDLGTKWEKLFF.

The CDR3 reads CASSKEPSGRYTGELFF. CDR3 nucleotides: TGCGCCAGCAGTAAAGAGCCTAGCGGGAGGTACACCGGGGAGCTGTTTTTT. The chain uses TRBV5-1 and TRBJ2-2; TRBD2 matches 11 bases. This CDR3 has 17 amino acids. Germline V lookup: CDR1 SGHRS, CDR2 YFSETQ. V trimming: 5 bases; J trimming: 3 bases; junction bases outside the gene matches: 9.

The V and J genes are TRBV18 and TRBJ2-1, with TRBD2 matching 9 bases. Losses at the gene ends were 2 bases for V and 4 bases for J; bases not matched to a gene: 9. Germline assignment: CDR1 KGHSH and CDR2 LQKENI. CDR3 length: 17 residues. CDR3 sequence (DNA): TGTGCCAGCTCACCAATCACTAGCGGGTCTCGGTACAATGAGCAGTTCTTC. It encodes CASSPITSGSRYNEQFF.

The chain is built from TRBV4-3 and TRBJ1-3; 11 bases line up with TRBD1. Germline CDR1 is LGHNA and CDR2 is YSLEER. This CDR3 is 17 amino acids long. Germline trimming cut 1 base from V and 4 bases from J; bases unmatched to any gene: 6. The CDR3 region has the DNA TGCGCCAGCAGCCAAGGGACAGGGGGCGGGAAAGGAAACACCATATATTTT. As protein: CASSQGTGGGKGNTIYF.

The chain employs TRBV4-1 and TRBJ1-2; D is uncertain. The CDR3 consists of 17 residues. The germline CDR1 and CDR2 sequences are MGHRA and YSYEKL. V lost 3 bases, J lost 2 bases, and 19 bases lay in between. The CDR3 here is CASSQPIAAGGNYGYTF. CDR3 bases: TGCGCCAGCAGCCAGCCAATCGCGGCCGGAGGGAACTATGGCTACACCTTC.

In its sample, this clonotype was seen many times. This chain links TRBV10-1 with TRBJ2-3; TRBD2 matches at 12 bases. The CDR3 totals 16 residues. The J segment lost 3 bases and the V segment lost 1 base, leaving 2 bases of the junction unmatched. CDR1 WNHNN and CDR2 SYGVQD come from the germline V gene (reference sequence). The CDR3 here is CASSELTSGRTDTQYF. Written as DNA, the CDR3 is TGCGCCAGCAGTGAGTTAACTAGCGGGAGGACAGATACGCAGTATTTT.

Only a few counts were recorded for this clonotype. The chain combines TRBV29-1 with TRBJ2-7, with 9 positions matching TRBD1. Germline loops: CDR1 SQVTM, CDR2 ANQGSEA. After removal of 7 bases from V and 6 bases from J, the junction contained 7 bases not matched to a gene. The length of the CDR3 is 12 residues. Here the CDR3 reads CSAWDRVAEQYF. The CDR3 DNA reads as TGCAGCGCCTGGGACAGGGTCGCCGAGCAGTACTTC.